The rows below give T cell receptor beta chains drawn from one sample of a study of shared clonotypes between healthy human individuals. Here immunoSEQ multiplex PCR was the method, and the copy in TCRdb shows in-frame clones only, minus some. This table holds about 1,900,000 clones, around 96% found once. The sample comprised naive CD8+ T cells sorted from blood. The receptors shown here come from a man in his late teens or twenties in good health. Both conserved end residues are part of each CDR3. The D gene is left open where the match is weak. The size field is filled for only some rows; it gives once, few, many or a size class.

J,D,size,V,CDR3,DNA
TRBJ2-7,NA,NA,TRBV10-3,CAILAQSYEQYF,TGTGCCATCCTCGCGCAGTCCTACGAGCAGTACTTC
TRBJ2-1,TRBD2,NA,TRBV2,CASSDQGASGKFIVNEQFF,TGTGCCAGCAGTGATCAAGGGGCTAGCGGGAAATTTATCGTCAATGAGCAGTTCTTC
TRBJ2-7,NA,NA,TRBV5-1,CASSTGHRDNEQYF,TGCGCCAGCAGCACGGGACACCGGGACAACGAGCAGTACTTC
TRBJ2-3,NA,NA,TRBV7-9,CASSLDADTQYF,TGTGCCAGCAGCCTAGACGCAGATACGCAGTATTTT
TRBJ2-3,TRBD2,NA,TRBV6-5,CASRGLAGGTDTQYF,TGTGCCAGCAGAGGACTAGCGGGAGGGACAGATACGCAGTATTTT
TRBJ2-2,NA,NA,TRBV5-6,CASSLTSNTGELFF,TGTGCCAGCAGCTTGACGTCGAACACCGGGGAGCTGTTTTTT
TRBJ1-1,TRBD1,NA,TRBV9,CASSAVTGHGTEAFF,TGTGCCAGCAGCGCCGTGACAGGGCATGGCACTGAAGCTTTCTTT
TRBJ2-2,NA,NA,TRBV7-9,CASSSASALNTGELFF,TGTGCCAGCAGCTCCGCTAGCGCCTTGAACACCGGGGAGCTGTTTTTT
TRBJ1-1,NA,NA,TRBV7-2,CASSIQGPVNTEAFF,TGTGCCAGCAGCATCCAGGGGCCAGTGAACACTGAAGCTTTCTTT
TRBJ2-1,NA,NA,TRBV7-9,CASSLAGVAWYNEQFF,TGTGCCAGCAGCTTAGCGGGAGTAGCCTGGTACAATGAGCAGTTCTTC
TRBJ2-2,NA,NA,TRBV4-2,CASSPPWGSGELFF,TGTGCCAGCAGCCCCCCGTGGGGGTCCGGGGAGCTGTTTTTT
TRBJ2-7,TRBD1,NA,TRBV28,CASSLWSGGGQYF,TGTGCCAGCAGTTTGTGGTCAGGGGGCGGGCAGTACTTC
TRBJ1-1,TRBD1,NA,TRBV2,CASSEGQGVNTEAFF,TGTGCCAGCAGTGAGGGACAGGGGGTGAACACTGAAGCTTTCTTT
TRBJ2-6,TRBD1,NA,TRBV2,CASIPEGGQRSGANVLTF,TGTGCCAGCATCCCCGAAGGGGGCCAGCGGAGCGGGGCCAACGTCCTGACTTTC
TRBJ2-3,TRBD2,NA,TRBV7-2,CASGPGLADTDTQYF,TGTGCCAGCGGGCCGGGACTAGCAGACACAGATACGCAGTATTTT
TRBJ1-2,NA,NA,TRBV29-1,CSVDQGLYYGYTF,TGCAGCGTTGATCAGGGGCTCTACTATGGCTACACCTTC
TRBJ2-3,NA,NA,TRBV2,CASIGGGVSTDTQYF,TGTGCCAGCATAGGGGGGGGAGTAAGCACAGATACGCAGTATTTT
TRBJ2-1,TRBD2,NA,TRBV7-9,CASSLGLADNEQFF,TGTGCCAGCAGCTTAGGACTAGCTGACAATGAGCAGTTCTTC
TRBJ1-2,NA,NA,TRBV11-3,CASSYHRYGYTF,TGTGCCAGCAGTTATCACAGGTATGGCTACACCTTC
TRBJ1-1,NA,NA,TRBV5-6,CASSLVGSAYTEAFF,TGTGCCAGCAGCTTGGTAGGTTCAGCTTACACTGAAGCTTTCTTT
TRBJ1-2,NA,NA,TRBV11-2,CASSPSGADYGGYTF,TGTGCCAGCAGCCCTTCGGGTGCAGACTATGGGGGCTACACCTTC
TRBJ2-1,TRBD2,NA,TRBV6-1,CASSEPTSGSYNEQFF,TGTGCCAGCAGTGAACCTACTAGCGGCTCCTACAATGAGCAGTTCTTC
TRBJ1-5,NA,NA,TRBV6-1,CASKDSFNQPQHF,TGTGCCAGCAAGGACAGCTTCAATCAGCCCCAGCATTTT
TRBJ1-4,NA,NA,TRBV27,CASSLKLGFFGEKLFF,TGTGCCAGCAGTTTAAAATTGGGATTTTTCGGTGAAAAACTGTTTTTT
TRBJ1-1,NA,once,TRBV29-1,CSVEDLGALNTEAFF,TGCAGCGTTGAAGATCTTGGGGCATTGAACACTGAAGCTTTCTTT
TRBJ2-7,TRBD1,NA,TRBV7-9,CASSLGGQVGRYEQYF,TGTGCCAGCAGCTTGGGGGGACAGGTTGGTCGATACGAGCAGTACTTC
TRBJ2-2,NA,NA,TRBV7-3,CASSLNPSPSNTGELFF,TGTGCCAGCAGCTTAAATCCTAGCCCCTCGAACACCGGGGAGCTGTTTTTT
TRBJ2-1,TRBD2,NA,TRBV11-2,CASSGTRGGSYNEQFF,TGTGCCAGCAGCGGTACCCGGGGGGGCAGCTACAATGAGCAGTTCTTC
TRBJ2-5,NA,NA,TRBV30,CAWSPDSTETQYF,TGTGCCTGGAGTCCCGACTCTACGGAGACCCAGTACTTC
TRBJ2-7,TRBD2,NA,TRBV13,CASSLGGGVNYEQYF,TGTGCCAGCAGCTTAGGGGGAGGGGTAAACTACGAGCAGTACTTC
TRBJ1-2,NA,once,TRBV10-1,CASSETFFRCFVSGYTF,TGCGCCAGCAGTGAGACTTTTTTCAGGTGCTTTGTTTCGGGCTACACCTTC
TRBJ2-7,TRBD1,NA,TRBV7-2,CASSLGRGFEQYF,TGTGCCAGCAGCTTAGGCAGGGGGTTCGAGCAGTACTTC
TRBJ2-4,NA,few,TRBV5-6,CASSLWGPKNIQYF,TGTGCCAGCAGCTTGTGGGGACCCAAAAACATTCAGTACTTC
TRBJ1-2,NA,NA,TRBV27,CASSSDGPWGYTF,TGTGCCAGCAGTTCGGACGGACCTTGGGGCTACACCTTC
TRBJ2-1,NA,NA,TRBV6-6,CASSYSGRGEQFF,TGTGCCAGCAGTTACTCCGGCCGGGGTGAGCAGTTCTTC
TRBJ2-1,NA,NA,TRBV11-2,CASSEPNNEQFF,TGTGCCAGCAGCGAGCCAAACAATGAGCAGTTCTTC
TRBJ1-1,TRBD1,NA,TRBV27,CASSLYRQGTEAFF,TGTGCCAGCAGTTTATATAGACAGGGGACTGAAGCTTTCTTT
TRBJ1-4,NA,NA,TRBV13,CASSLDGRGGEKLFF,TGTGCCAGCAGCTTAGACGGCAGGGGCGGTGAAAAACTGTTTTTT
TRBJ2-5,TRBD2,NA,TRBV5-6,CASSLLASAGGRETQYF,TGTGCCAGCAGCTTGTTGGCTTCAGCGGGAGGGCGAGAGACCCAGTACTTC
TRBJ2-3,TRBD2,NA,TRBV5-6,CASSPGLEADTQYF,TGTGCCAGCAGCCCGGGACTAGAAGCAGATACGCAGTATTTT
TRBJ2-3,NA,NA,TRBV5-1,CASSSQPGDTSTDTQYF,TGCGCCAGCAGCTCCCAACCCGGGGACACCAGCACAGATACGCAGTATTTT
TRBJ1-2,NA,NA,TRBV7-9,CASSFRGAKEDYGYTF,TGTGCCAGCAGCTTTCGGGGGGCGAAGGAGGACTATGGCTACACCTTC
TRBJ2-3,NA,NA,TRBV9,CASSSSGDTQYF,TGTGCCAGCAGCTCGAGCGGAGATACGCAGTATTTT
TRBJ2-2,TRBD2,NA,TRBV5-8,CASSLVPGREGNTGELFF,TGTGCCAGCAGCTTGGTCCCCGGACGGGAGGGGAACACCGGGGAGCTGTTTTTT
TRBJ1-1,NA,few,TRBV30,CAWSPANTEAFF,TGTGCCTGGAGTCCCGCGAACACTGAAGCTTTCTTT
TRBJ2-5,NA,NA,TRBV5-1,CASSLGEETQYF,TGTGCCAGCAGCTTGGGAGAAGAGACCCAGTACTTC
TRBJ2-7,TRBD1,once,TRBV6-6,CASSYGTGSSYEQYF,TGTGCCAGCAGTTACGGGACAGGAAGCTCCTACGAGCAGTACTTC
TRBJ1-2,NA,NA,TRBV6-5,CASSYSNGRKDGYTF,TGTGCCAGCAGTTACTCGAATGGACGCAAGGATGGCTACACCTTC
TRBJ1-1,NA,NA,TRBV27,CASSPQGNTEAFF,TGTGCCAGCAGTCCGCAGGGGAACACTGAAGCTTTCTTT
TRBJ1-4,NA,once,TRBV7-8,CASSPRTGNEKLFF,TGTGCCAGCAGCCCCCGGACGGGTAATGAAAAACTGTTTTTT
TRBJ2-1,NA,NA,TRBV6-6,CASSNPPLATGNEQFF,TGTGCCAGCAGTAATCCCCCGCTAGCGACAGGCAATGAGCAGTTCTTC
TRBJ2-1,TRBD2,NA,TRBV27,CASRQLAGVNNEQFF,TGTGCCAGCAGACAACTAGCGGGAGTGAATAATGAGCAGTTCTTC
TRBJ2-1,NA,NA,TRBV10-2,CASTEGSSYNEQFF,TGCGCCAGCACTGAGGGGAGCTCCTACAATGAGCAGTTCTTC